These 12 T cell receptor beta chains came from one sample sequenced in a study of cytomegalovirus exposure and HLA in healthy donors. The PCR made use of 60 Vbeta and 13 Jbeta primers. The table came from immunoSEQ multiplex PCR; TCRdb's copy has only in-frame clones and leaves some out. Altogether around 100,000 clones are present, around two thirds being singletons, with the ten largest covering under 5%. The sequenced material came from PBMCs. The receptors shown here come from a man between 25 and 39 years old in good health and CMV-seronegative.

The chain carries TRBV7-3 and TRBJ2-2; D might be TRBD1 (5 bases). The CDR3 runs to 14 residues. Trimming took 1 base from V and 8 from J, leaving 11 bases between them. Germline-derived CDR1 and CDR2 are SGHTA and FQGTGA. The CDR3 is CASSLIQGRGELFF. The CDR3 coding sequence is TGTGCCAGCAGCTTAATTCAGGGTAGAGGGGAGCTGTTTTTT.

This chain joins TRBV30 and TRBJ1-3; 7 nucleotides line up with TRBD1. V dropped 3 bases and J dropped 0; count of bases not matched to a gene: 11. The germline gives CDR1 GTSNPN, CDR2 SVGIG (reference sequence). This CDR3 has 17 residues. DNA of the CDR3: TGTGCCTGGAGAAGGCCCCGGACAGGCCCCTCTGGAAACACCATATATTTT. It is translated as CAWRRPRTGPSGNTIYF.

The chain employs TRBV5-1 and TRBJ2-5; possible D gene TRBD1, 5 bases. The tail of the sequence fits TRBJ2-7 better, so the J call may be wrong. Germline CDR1 is SGHRS and CDR2 is YFSETQ. This CDR3 has 14 amino acids. CDR3 nucleotide sequence: TGCGCCAGCCGCGCGAGACAGCAGACCTACGAGCAGTACTTC. As protein: CASRARQQTYEQYF.

V usage is TRBV5-4 and J usage is TRBJ2-7; the D gene is possibly TRBD2 (7 bases). The V and J ends lost 4 bases and 6 bases respectively, with 17 bases between them. The CDR3 runs to 14 residues. Looked up from germline, CDR1 is SGHNT and CDR2 is YYREEE (reference sequence). CDR3 protein: CASSLRGGAIEQYF. CDR3 DNA sequence: TGTGCCAGCAGCCTGAGGGGGGGGGCTATCGAGCAGTACTTC.

The rearrangement uses TRBV28 and TRBJ2-5, with 14 bases lining up with TRBD2. Germline V CDR1 and CDR2: MDHEN, SYDVKM. Trimming removed 4 bases from V and 5 bases from J; junction bases left unmatched: 9. This CDR3 contains 17 residues. The CDR3 loop reads CASSSRLAGGRLETQYF. The DNA for the CDR3 is TGTGCCAGCAGTTCCCGACTAGCGGGGGGGCGGTTGGAGACCCAGTACTTC.

The CDR3 DNA follows: TGTGCCAGCAGCGTAAGCGGTATCTCTGGGGCCAACGTCCTGACTTTC. Its protein is CASSVSGISGANVLTF. The genes are TRBV9 and TRBJ2-6, with D perhaps TRBD2 (5 bases). Trimming left V 1 base short and J 0 bases short, with 8 bases between. Germline V gives CDR1 SGDLS, CDR2 YYNGEE. The CDR3 runs 16 residues.

This chain's CDR3 is CASSQGSGAYEQYF. CDR3 nucleotides: TGCGCCAGCAGCCAAGGGTCGGGGGCCTACGAGCAGTACTTC. The chain links TRBV4-3 to TRBJ2-7; possible D gene TRBD2, 6 bases. The CDR3 is made up of 14 amino acids. Germline loops: CDR1 LGHNA, CDR2 YSLEER. V lost 1 base and J 2 bases, leaving 9 bases between the germline ends.

This clone showed up just a few times. DNA for the CDR3: TGTGCCAGCAGTTTACCGGGACAGCAGTATTTT. Its translation: CASSLPGQQYF. This chain links TRBV28 with TRBJ2-3, with TRBD1 as a possible D gene (6 bases). The V end lost 2 bases, the J end lost 11 bases, and 8 bases lay between the germline ends. This CDR3 spans 11 amino acids. Germline V gene lookup returns CDR1 MDHEN and CDR2 SYDVKM.

This rearrangement joins TRBV5-4 to TRBJ2-3, with 16 bases fitting TRBD2. The CDR3 runs 18 residues. The J segment lost 1 base and the V segment lost 4 bases, leaving 6 bases of the junction unmatched. Germline CDR1 SGHNT, CDR2 YYREEE (reference sequence). CDR3 residues: CASSGGTSGRGGTDTQYF. CDR3 in DNA: TGTGCCAGCAGCGGCGGGACTAGCGGGAGGGGAGGCACAGATACGCAGTATTTT.

The CDR3: CASSPRTGDLYEQYF. In nucleotides, the CDR3 is TGTGCCAGCTCACCGCGGACAGGGGACTTATACGAGCAGTACTTC. This chain joins TRBV18 and TRBJ2-7; 9 nucleotides agree with TRBD1. After removal of 3 bases from V and 4 bases from J, the junction contained 7 bases not matched to a gene. Germline assignment: CDR1 KGHSH and CDR2 LQKENI. This CDR3 is built from 15 residues. Drawing the rest from reference TRBV18 and TRBJ2-7, the complete variable domain is NAGVMQNPRHLVRRRGQEARLRCSPMKGHSHVYWYRQLPEEGLKFMVYLQKENIIDESGMPKERFSAEFPKEGPSILRIQQVVRGDSAAYFCASSPRTGDLYEQYFGPGTRLTVT.

In regard to this clone: The junction does not match germline at one end; this may be a read error. Other DNA sequences from this sample encode an identical CDR3 as well. The chain couples TRBV11-2 to TRBJ1-1, with 7 bases matching TRBD1. Germline CDR1 is SGHAT and CDR2 is FQNNGV. The CDR3 sequence is 19 residues long. CDR3 DNA: TGTGCCAGCAGCGCCCGACAGGGTTCTAAGGGCTTTACCTCCACTGAAGCCTTCTTT. This translates into CASSARQGSKGFTSTEAFF.

V gene TRBV7-3 combines with J gene TRBJ2-1, with 15 bases lining up with TRBD2. CDR1 and CDR2 (germline): SGHTA, FQGTGA. J lost 9 bases, V lost 5 bases, and 8 bases had no gene match. This CDR3 is built from 16 residues. In DNA, the CDR3 is TGTGCCAGCAGCGCTGGACTAGCGGGGGGGCTGGGTGAGCAGTTCTTC. This codes for CASSAGLAGGLGEQFF.